A selection of T cell receptor beta chains follows, all from one sample in a study of shared clonotypes between healthy human individuals. Data came from immunoSEQ multiplex PCR; TCRdb stores just in-frame clones and leaves some out. The table lists approximately 500,000 clones, 79% of them singletons. Sequenced sample: PBMCs. Source of these receptors: a woman in her 40s in good health. Some clones in this sample may be carry-over from other donors' samples. Each CDR3 is given with its conserved first and last residue. A D gene is named only where the DNA matches it firmly. Rows give clone size only sometimes, using once, few, many, or a class for an expanded clone.

j_call	v_call	clone_size	d_call	cdr3_nt	cdr3_aa
TRBJ2-7	TRBV28	-	-	TGTGCCAGCAGACCTGGACGGCGCCAAACATCCTACGAGCAGTACTTC	CASRPGRRQTSYEQYF
TRBJ2-3	TRBV18	-	TRBD2	TGTGCCAGCTCGGCTAGCGGGATTTCAGATACGCAGTATTTT	CASSASGISDTQYF
TRBJ1-2	TRBV2	few	-	TGTGCCAGCAGTGAACCGGCTCCTAACTATGGCTACACCTTC	CASSEPAPNYGYTF
TRBJ2-1	TRBV7-8	few	TRBD1	TGTGCCAGCAGCCTTAGACAGGGAATAGACAATGAGCAGTTCTTC	CASSLRQGIDNEQFF
TRBJ1-1	TRBV4-1	-	-	TGCGCCAGCAGCCATCCAGTCCGGACGAAGAACACTGAAGCTTTCTTT	CASSHPVRTKNTEAFF
TRBJ2-6	TRBV5-1	-	TRBD1	TGCGCCAGCAGCCCTTTTGGACAGGACATCTCTGGGGCCAACGTCCTGACTTTC	CASSPFGQDISGANVLTF
TRBJ1-1	TRBV5-5	few	-	TGTGCCAGCAGCTTGGTTTCAGACACTGAAGCTTTCTTT	CASSLVSDTEAFF
TRBJ1-2	TRBV28	-	-	TGTGCCAGCAGTTTTCTGGGGCATGGCTACACCTTC	CASSFLGHGYTF
TRBJ2-5	TRBV7-2	-	-	TGTGCCAGCAGCTTTGGCAAGACGGGTCTAGAGACCCAGTACTTC	CASSFGKTGLETQYF
TRBJ1-2	TRBV5-6	few	-	TGTGCCAGCACCCCAAGGCCTGGTACCCTCTATGGCTACACCTTC	CASTPRPGTLYGYTF
TRBJ2-1	TRBV18	-	TRBD2	TGTGCCAGCTCACCATTAACTAGCGGGCACTACAATGAGCAGTTCTTC	CASSPLTSGHYNEQFF
TRBJ2-1	TRBV4-1	-	-	TGCGCCAGCAGCCAAATTGCGGGAAGTGAGCAGTTCTTC	CASSQIAGSEQFF
TRBJ2-2	TRBV7-2	-	TRBD2	TGTGCCAGCAGCCCCGGACTAGCGGGAACCACCGGGGAGCTGTTTTTT	CASSPGLAGTTGELFF
TRBJ1-2	TRBV2	many	TRBD1	TGTGCCAGCATCCCCACAGGGGGTAGTGGCTACACCTTC	CASIPTGGSGYTF
TRBJ2-1	TRBV7-2	-	TRBD2	TGTGCCAGCAGCTTACTAGCGGGAGGGCCCGATGAGCAGTTCTTC	CASSLLAGGPDEQFF
TRBJ2-3	TRBV4-2	-	TRBD2	TGTGCCAGCAGCCAAGATCTAGCGGGAGGCCCCACAGATACGCAGTATTTT	CASSQDLAGGPTDTQYF
TRBJ2-5	TRBV27	-	-	TGTGCCAGCAGTTTACCACAAGAGACCCAGTACTTC	CASSLPQETQYF
TRBJ2-5	TRBV2	-	-	TGTGCCAGCAGCCCCACGAGGTGGACCCAGTACTTC	CASSPTRWTQYF
TRBJ1-1	TRBV10-3	-	-	TGTGCCATCAGTGAGTCGGGAGGAAGGGACACTGAAGCTTTCTTT	CAISESGGRDTEAFF
TRBJ2-7	TRBV15	-	TRBD2	TGTGCCACCAGCAGAGATCCGGGGCTAGCGGAGTACGAGCAGTACTTC	CATSRDPGLAEYEQYF
TRBJ2-1	TRBV20-1	-	-	TGCAGTCCCAGGCGGAGAGAGCAGTTCTTC	CSPRRREQFF
TRBJ2-4	TRBV6-5	once	-	TGTGCCAGCAGTTTTGACGGACTAGCCAAAAACATTCAGTACTTC	CASSFDGLAKNIQYF
TRBJ2-1	TRBV10-3	-	-	TGTGCCATCAGTGAGTCTAGGGCTAGCAAGAGCGTTGAGCAGTTCTTC	CAISESRASKSVEQFF
TRBJ2-7	TRBV5-1	-	-	TGCGCCAGCAGCTTGGAGTCCTACGAGCAGTACTTC	CASSLESYEQYF
TRBJ1-2	TRBV18	-	-	TGTGCCAGCTCACCATTAGGGGGGGACTATGGCTACACCTTC	CASSPLGGDYGYTF
TRBJ2-1	TRBV27	-	TRBD2	TGTGCCAGCAGTTTAGTAGCGGGAGGGTCGAGGAATGAGCAGTTCTTC	CASSLVAGGSRNEQFF
TRBJ1-1	TRBV27	once	-	TGTGCCAGCAGTTTCAAACCGGACAGAGGCACTGAAGCTTTCTTT	CASSFKPDRGTEAFF
TRBJ2-7	TRBV12-5	-	TRBD1	TGTGCTAGTGGTTCCCTCCTAGCCAGGGGGCGCTTACACGAGCAGTACTTC	CASGSLLARGRLHEQYF
TRBJ2-2	TRBV11-3	few	-	TGTGCCAGCAGCTCGTGGAGGACCGGGGAGCTGTTTTTT	CASSSWRTGELFF
TRBJ1-1	TRBV7-3	-	-	TGTGCCAGCAGCTTAGGAGCGAACACTGAAGCTTTCTTT	CASSLGANTEAFF
TRBJ1-5	TRBV10-1	few	-	TGCGCCAGCAGTGATTCCCTCGACGGTCAGCCCCAGCATTTT	CASSDSLDGQPQHF
TRBJ2-7	TRBV4-3	few	TRBD2	TGCGCCAGCAGCCAAGACACTAGCGCCTACTACGAGCAGTACTTC	CASSQDTSAYYEQYF
TRBJ2-1	TRBV5-1	-	-	TGCGCCAGCAGCTTGGAGGGAGCGCAGTTCTTC	CASSLEGAQFF
TRBJ2-2	TRBV28	once	-	TGTGCCAGCAGTTTCGGAAACACCGGGGAGCTGTTTTTT	CASSFGNTGELFF